This T cell receptor (beta chain) was sequenced in a study of blood T cell repertoires in COVID-19 (dated by TCRdb to the early 2020s). Describing the broader study: Samples covering the acute and convalescent phases of COVID-19 were provided by collaborators in the United States, Italy and Spain. Deeply sampled blood TCRbeta repertoires from subjects exposed to, actively infected with, or recovered from COVID-19 were included in the dataset. The repertoires were made available in a free public database intended to serve as a resource for research on the immune response to SARS-CoV-2. The prospective study material was composed of cDNA or gDNA derived from T cells, B-cell-depleted T cells, or PBMCs. Where available, HLA class I and class II types were taken from metadata supplied by the sample provider and were not determined by assay-based typing. The sample metadata nearly always contained a de-identified subject ID, COVID-19 status, age in years and sex. Samples were obtained from the ongoing ImmuneRACE study (first 160 participants) and from 950 to 1,500 subjects provided by 6 global collaborators. Paper-wide results and their limitations: Clinical and demographic metadata were provided uncurated, with the amount varying by source and participant.

Participants in the prospective study were enrolled through a virtual design, were aged roughly 18 to 90 years, and lived in about 25 United States geographic areas. Cohort assignment in the prospective study relied on participant-reported clinical history from a screening survey and a study questionnaire. In the prospective study, mobile phlebotomists collected whole blood, serum and a nasopharyngeal or oropharyngeal swab from each participant. Additional blood draws and questionnaires over a 2-month period could optionally be provided by prospective study participants. Before DNA extraction, blood samples from the prospective study were shipped at room temperature or frozen. TCRbeta CDR3 regions were amplified from genomic DNA using the immunoSEQ Assay, a bias-controlled multiplex PCR. Per the source publication's procedure: Nucleated cell counts per sample were estimated from amplification of reference gene primers within the assay. Sequence reads were collapsed and filtered to measure the absolute abundance of every unique TCRbeta CDR3 rearrangement. For each sample, productive Simpson clonality was calculated as the square root of Simpson's diversity index over productive rearrangements. TCRdb provides this immuneACCESS table in a form limited to in-frame rearrangements. Some clones are lacking; in checked studies, under half of them reflect an unresolved V gene, and why the rest are absent is not known. V, J and clone size were drawn from that table, and D and trimming were deduced from the DNA. In all, the sample holds a few hundred thousand clones, and 80% of those were seen once. About 4% of the sample goes to the ten largest clones.

Of note for this clone: Its antigen specificity is not known. No much larger clone is present one base from it, and per-base qualities are unavailable.

Trimming at the junction amounts to 5 bases on V and 11 bases on J, and the germline ends lie 18 bases apart. The cysteine opens and the phenylalanine closes a CDR3 of 13 amino acids. The only DNA kept is the CDR3, 39 bases in frame from the first base. CDR1 and CDR2 (MNHEY, SVGAGI) derive from the germline V gene. The sample was PBMCs or T cells enriched from blood (not recorded which). This receptor was obtained from a man aged 25-40 years with acute COVID-19. This chain joins TRBV6-5 to TRBJ2-5; matching of 6 bases hints at TRBD2 as the D gene. The nucleotide sequence reads TGTGCCAGCAGTCCCGCGGGGTTAAGTGATCAGTACTTC. Its protein reads: CASSPAGLSDQYF.